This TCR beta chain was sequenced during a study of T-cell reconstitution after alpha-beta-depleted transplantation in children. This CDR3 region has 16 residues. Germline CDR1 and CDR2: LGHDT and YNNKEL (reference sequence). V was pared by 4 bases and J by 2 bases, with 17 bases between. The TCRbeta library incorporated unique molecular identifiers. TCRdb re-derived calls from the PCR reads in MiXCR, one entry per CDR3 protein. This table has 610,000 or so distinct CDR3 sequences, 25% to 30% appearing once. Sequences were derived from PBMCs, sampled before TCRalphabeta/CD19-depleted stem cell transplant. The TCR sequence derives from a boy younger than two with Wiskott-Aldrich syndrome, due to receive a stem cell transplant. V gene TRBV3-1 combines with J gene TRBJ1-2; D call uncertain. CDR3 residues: CASSPRAGLLNYGYTF. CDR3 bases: TGTGCCAGCAGCCCGCGGGCAGGTCTCTTGAACTATGGCTACACCTTC.